Detailed here is one T cell receptor beta chain. Trimming at V came to 4 bases and at J to 6 bases, leaving 9 bases not matched to a gene. The CDR3 runs to 16 residues. Germline V gives CDR1 MNHEY, CDR2 SVGAGI. Clones were sequenced by immunoSEQ multiplex PCR, and TCRdb holds only the in-frame ones, with some missing. The sample has 2 million to 2.5 million clones, 80% to 95% seen once. These data come from a study of shared clonotypes between healthy human individuals. This receptor was obtained from a man between 18 and 29 years old in good health. Some clones in this sample may be carry-over from other donors' samples. This chain connects TRBV6-5 to TRBJ1-1, with 12 bases fitting TRBD1. The sequencing sample was made of naive CD4+ T cells from PBMCs. This sample's subset: CD45RA+ positively selected. This CDR3 reads CASSSPGQGAGSEAFF. The CDR3 nucleotides are TGTGCCAGCAGTTCACCGGGACAGGGGGCCGGATCTGAAGCTTTCTTT.